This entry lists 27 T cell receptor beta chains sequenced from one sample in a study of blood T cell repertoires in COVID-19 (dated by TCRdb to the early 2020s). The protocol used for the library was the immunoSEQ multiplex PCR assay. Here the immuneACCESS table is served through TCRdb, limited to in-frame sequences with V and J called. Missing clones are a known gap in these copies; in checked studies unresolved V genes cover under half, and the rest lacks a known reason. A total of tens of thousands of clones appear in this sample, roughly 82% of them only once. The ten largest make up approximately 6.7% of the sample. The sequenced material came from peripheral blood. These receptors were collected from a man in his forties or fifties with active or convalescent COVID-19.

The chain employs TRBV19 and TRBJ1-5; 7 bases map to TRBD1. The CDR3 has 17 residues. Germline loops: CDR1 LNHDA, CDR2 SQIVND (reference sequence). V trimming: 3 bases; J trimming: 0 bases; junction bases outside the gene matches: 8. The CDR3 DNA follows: TGTGCCAGTAGTATGGCTACAGGGGTTTATAGCAATCAGCCCCAGCATTTT. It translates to CASSMATGVYSNQPQHF. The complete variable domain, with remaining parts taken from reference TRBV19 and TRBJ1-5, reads DGGITQSPKYLFRKEGQNVTLSCEQNLNHDAMYWYRQDPGQGLRLIYYSQIVNDFQKGDIAEGYSVSREKKESFPLTVTSAQKNPTAFYLCASSMATGVYSNQPQHFGDGTRLSIL.

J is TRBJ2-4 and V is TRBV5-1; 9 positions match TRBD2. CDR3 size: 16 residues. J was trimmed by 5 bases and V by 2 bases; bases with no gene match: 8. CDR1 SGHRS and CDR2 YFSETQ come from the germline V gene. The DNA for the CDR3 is TGCGCCAGCAGCTTTGCCGGCGGGGGGGCTCAAAACATTCAGTACTTC. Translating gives CASSFAGGGAQNIQYF.

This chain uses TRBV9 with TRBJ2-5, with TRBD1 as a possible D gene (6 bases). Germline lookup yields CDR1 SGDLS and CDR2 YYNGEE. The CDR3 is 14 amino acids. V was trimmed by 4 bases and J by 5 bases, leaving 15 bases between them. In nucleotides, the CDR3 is TGTGCCAGCAGCATAACAGGGAGTGAGGAGACCCAGTACTTC. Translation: CASSITGSEETQYF.

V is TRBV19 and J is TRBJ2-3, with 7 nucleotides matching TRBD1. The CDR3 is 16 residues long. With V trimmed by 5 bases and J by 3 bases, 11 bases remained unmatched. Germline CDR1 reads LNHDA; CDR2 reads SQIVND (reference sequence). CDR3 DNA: TGTGCCAGTAGTTCCCGAGGGGGCGCAGGGACAGATACGCAGTATTTT. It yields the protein CASSSRGGAGTDTQYF.

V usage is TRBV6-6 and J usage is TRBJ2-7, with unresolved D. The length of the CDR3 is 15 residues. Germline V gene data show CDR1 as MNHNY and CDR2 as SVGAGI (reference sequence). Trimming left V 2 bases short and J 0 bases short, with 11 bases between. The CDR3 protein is CASSYGQSISYEQYF. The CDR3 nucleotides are TGTGCCAGCAGTTACGGGCAGTCCATCTCCTACGAGCAGTACTTC.

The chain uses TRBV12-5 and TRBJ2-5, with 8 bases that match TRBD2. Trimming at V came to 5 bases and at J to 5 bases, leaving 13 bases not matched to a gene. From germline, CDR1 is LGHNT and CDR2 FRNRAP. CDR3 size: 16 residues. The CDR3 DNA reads TGTGCTAGTGGTACCGCCTCGGGGGGGGGCCGGGAGACCCAGTACTTC. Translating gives CASGTASGGGRETQYF.

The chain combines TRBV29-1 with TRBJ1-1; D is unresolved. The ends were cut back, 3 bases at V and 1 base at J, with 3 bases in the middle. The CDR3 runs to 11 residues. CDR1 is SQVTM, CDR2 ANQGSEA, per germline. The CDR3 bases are TGCAGCGTTGAGAGGAACACTGAAGCTTTCTTT. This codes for CSVERNTEAFF.

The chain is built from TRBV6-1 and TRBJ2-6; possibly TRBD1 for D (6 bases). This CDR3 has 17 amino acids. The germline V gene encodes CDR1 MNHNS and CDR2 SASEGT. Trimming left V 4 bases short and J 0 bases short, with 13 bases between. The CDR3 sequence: CASSVGQGSSGANVLTF. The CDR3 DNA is TGTGCCAGCAGTGTAGGGCAGGGGAGCTCTGGGGCCAACGTCCTGACTTTC.

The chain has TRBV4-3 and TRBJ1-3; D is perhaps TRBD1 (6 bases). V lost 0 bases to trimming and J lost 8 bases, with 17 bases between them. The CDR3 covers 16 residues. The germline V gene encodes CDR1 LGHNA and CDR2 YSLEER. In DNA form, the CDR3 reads TGCGCCAGCAGCCAAGATCAGCAGGGGTTAGGGGACACCATATATTTT. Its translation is CASSQDQQGLGDTIYF.

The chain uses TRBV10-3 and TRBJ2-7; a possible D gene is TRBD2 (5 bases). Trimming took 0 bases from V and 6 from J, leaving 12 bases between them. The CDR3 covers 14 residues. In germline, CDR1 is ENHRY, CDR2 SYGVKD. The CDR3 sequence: CAISESREGGEQYF. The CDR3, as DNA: TGTGCCATCAGTGAGTCGAGGGAAGGCGGCGAGCAGTACTTC.

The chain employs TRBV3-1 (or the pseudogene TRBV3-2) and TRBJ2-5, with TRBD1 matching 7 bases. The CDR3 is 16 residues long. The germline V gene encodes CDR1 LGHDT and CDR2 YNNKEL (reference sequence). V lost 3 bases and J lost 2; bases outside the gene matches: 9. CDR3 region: CASSHPTTGSQETQYF. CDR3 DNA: TGTGCCAGCAGCCATCCGACGACAGGGTCACAAGAGACCCAGTACTTC.

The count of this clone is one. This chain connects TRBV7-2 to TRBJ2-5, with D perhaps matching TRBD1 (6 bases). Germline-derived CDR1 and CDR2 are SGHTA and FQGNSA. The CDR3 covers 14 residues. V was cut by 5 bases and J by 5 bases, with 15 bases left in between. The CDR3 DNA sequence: TGTGCCAGCAGCCTTCAGGGGTCGTGGGAGACCCAGTACTTC. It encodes CASSLQGSWETQYF.

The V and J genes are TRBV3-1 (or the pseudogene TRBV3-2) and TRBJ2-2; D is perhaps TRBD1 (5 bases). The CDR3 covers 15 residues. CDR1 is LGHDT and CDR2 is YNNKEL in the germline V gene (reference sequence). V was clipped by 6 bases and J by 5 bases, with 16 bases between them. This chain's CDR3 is CASRKRQGSTGELFF. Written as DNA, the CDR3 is TGTGCCAGCAGGAAGAGGCAGGGTAGTACCGGGGAGCTGTTTTTT.

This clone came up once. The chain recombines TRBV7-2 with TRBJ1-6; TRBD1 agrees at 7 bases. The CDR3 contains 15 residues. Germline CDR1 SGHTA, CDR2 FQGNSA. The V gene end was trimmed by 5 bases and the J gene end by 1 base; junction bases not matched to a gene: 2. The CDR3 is CASSEQGSYNSPLHF. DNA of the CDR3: TGTGCCAGCAGCGAACAGGGGTCCTATAATTCACCCCTCCACTTT.

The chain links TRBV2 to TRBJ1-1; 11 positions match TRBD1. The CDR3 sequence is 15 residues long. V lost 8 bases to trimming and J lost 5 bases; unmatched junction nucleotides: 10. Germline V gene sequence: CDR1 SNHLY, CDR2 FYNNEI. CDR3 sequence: CASGLGGQGGTEAFF. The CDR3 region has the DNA TGTGCCAGCGGTCTAGGGGGACAGGGGGGGACTGAAGCTTTCTTT. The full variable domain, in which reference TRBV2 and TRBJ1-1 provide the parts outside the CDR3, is EPEVTQTPSHQVTQMGQEVILRCVPISNHLYFYWYRQILGQKVEFLVSFYNNEISEKSEIFDDQFSVERPDGSNFTLKIRSTKLEDSAMYFCASGLGGQGGTEAFFGQGTRLTVV.

CDR3 in amino acids: CASSFSGGQNTGELFF. CDR3 nucleotides: TGTGCCAGCAGCTTTAGCGGGGGCCAGAACACCGGGGAGCTGTTTTTT. This rearrangement joins TRBV7-8 to TRBJ2-2; TRBD2 agrees at 9 bases. V was clipped by 3 bases and J by 1 base; unmatched bases: 3. In germline, CDR1 is SGHVS, CDR2 FQNEAQ. This CDR3 is 16 amino acids long.

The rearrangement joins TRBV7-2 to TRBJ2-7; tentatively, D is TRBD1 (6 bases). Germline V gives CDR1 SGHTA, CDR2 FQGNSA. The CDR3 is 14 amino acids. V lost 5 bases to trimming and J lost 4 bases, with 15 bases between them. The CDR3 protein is CASSHRQDLYEQYF. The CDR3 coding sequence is TGTGCCAGCAGCCACCGACAGGATTTGTACGAGCAGTACTTC.

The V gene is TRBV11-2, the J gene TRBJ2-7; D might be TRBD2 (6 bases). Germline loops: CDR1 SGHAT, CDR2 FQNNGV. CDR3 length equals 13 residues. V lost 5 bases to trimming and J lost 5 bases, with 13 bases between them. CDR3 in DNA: TGTGCCAGCAGCCCGGGGGTAGCGAACGAGCAGTACGTC. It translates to CASSPGVANEQYV.

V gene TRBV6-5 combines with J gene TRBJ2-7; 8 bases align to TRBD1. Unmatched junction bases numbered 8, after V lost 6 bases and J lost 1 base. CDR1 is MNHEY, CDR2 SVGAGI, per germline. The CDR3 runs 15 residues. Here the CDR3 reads CASSLGRTGSYEQYV. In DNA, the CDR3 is TGTGCCAGCAGCTTGGGGCGGACAGGGTCCTACGAGCAGTACGTC.

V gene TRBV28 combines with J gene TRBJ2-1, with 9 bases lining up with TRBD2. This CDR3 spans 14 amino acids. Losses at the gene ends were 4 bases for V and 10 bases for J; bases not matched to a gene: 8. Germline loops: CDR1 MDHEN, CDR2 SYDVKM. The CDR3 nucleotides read TGTGCCAGCAGTTCAGGCGGGGGGGCCAGGGAGCAGTTCTTC. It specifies CASSSGGGAREQFF.

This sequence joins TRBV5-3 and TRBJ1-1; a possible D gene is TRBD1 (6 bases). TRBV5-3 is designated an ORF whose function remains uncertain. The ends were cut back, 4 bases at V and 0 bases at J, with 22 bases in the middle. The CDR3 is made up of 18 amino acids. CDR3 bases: TGTGCCAGAAGCCAAATACAGGGCCCGCGGATAATGAACACTGAAGCTTTCTTT. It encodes CARSQIQGPRIMNTEAFF.

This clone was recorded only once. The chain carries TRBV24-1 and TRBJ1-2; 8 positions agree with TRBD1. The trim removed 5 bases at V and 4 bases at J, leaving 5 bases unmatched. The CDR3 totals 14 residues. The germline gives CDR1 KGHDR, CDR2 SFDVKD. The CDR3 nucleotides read TGTGCCACCAGTGCCTCGGACAGGGTCTATGGCTACACCTTC. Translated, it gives CATSASDRVYGYTF.

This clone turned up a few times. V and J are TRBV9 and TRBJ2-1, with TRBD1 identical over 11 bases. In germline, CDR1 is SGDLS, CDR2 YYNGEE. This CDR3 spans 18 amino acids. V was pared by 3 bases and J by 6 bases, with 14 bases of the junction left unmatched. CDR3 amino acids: CASSAILLPGQGVNEQFF. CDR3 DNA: TGTGCCAGCAGCGCTATACTTCTGCCGGGACAGGGGGTCAATGAGCAGTTCTTC.

For the CDR3, the DNA is TGCGCCAGCAGCCCAGCGGTCAGCGTTTACGAGCAGTACTTC. It is translated as CASSPAVSVYEQYF. The V and J genes are TRBV4-3 and TRBJ2-7; possibly TRBD2 for D (5 bases). The CDR3 runs to 14 residues. Germline CDR1 and CDR2: LGHNA and YSLEER. V lost 4 bases to trimming and J lost 4 bases, with 14 bases between them.

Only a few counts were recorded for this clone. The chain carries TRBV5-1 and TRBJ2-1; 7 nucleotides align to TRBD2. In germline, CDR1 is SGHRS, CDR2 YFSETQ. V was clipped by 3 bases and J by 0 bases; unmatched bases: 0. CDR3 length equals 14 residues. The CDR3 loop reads CASSSGGSYNEQFF. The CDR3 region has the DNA TGCGCCAGCAGCTCGGGAGGCTCCTACAATGAGCAGTTCTTC.

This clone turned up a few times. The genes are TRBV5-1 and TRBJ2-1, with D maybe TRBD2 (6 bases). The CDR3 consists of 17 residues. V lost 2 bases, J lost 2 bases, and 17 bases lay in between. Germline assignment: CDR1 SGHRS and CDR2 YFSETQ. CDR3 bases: TGCGCCAGCAGCTTTGGCAGGGAGGTTAGGCCCTACAATGAGCAGTTCTTC. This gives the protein CASSFGREVRPYNEQFF.

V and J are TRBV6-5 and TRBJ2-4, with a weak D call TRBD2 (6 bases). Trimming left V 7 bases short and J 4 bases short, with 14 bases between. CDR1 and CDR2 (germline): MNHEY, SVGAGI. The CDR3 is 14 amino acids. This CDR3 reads CASTPGGGKNIQYF. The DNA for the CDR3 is TGTGCCAGCACCCCCGGAGGAGGGAAAAACATTCAGTACTTC.